A selection of T cell receptor beta chains follows, all from one sample in a study of T cell repertoires in cytomegalovirus infection. Antigens for these TCRs are unknown. TCRdb passed the reads through MiXCR, listing each CDR3 protein once. The sample includes fewer than 900,000 distinct CDR3 sequences, almost 30% of them seen just once. This specimen consisted of cultured CD8+ T cells from PBMCs, obtained from culture after CMV antigen stimulation. The receptors were sampled from a human donor in good health (CMV status not recorded). Some clones in this sample may be carry-over from other donors' samples. Both conserved end residues are part of each CDR3. D genes are given only for firm matches. The size field is filled for only some rows; it gives once, few, many or a size class.

once	-	TRBV4-3	TRBJ2-2	CASSQDRRIKNTGELFF	TGCGCCAGCAGCCAAGATAGGCGGATAAAGAACACCGGGGAGCTGTTTTTT
-	TRBD1	TRBV28	TRBJ2-1	CASSPRDSLVGDSYNEQFF	TGTGCCAGCAGCCCTCGGGACAGCTTAGTGGGGGACTCCTACAATGAGCAGTTCTTC
-	TRBD1	TRBV2	TRBJ1-3	CARRDSFGNTIYF	TGTGCCAGAAGGGACAGCTTCGGAAACACCATATATTTT
-	-	TRBV7-4	TRBJ1-2	CASSLNNENYGYTF	TGTGCCAGCAGCTTAAACAATGAGAACTATGGCTACACCTTC
-	-	TRBV27	TRBJ1-2	CASSWGVVSDGYTF	TGTGCCAGCAGTTGGGGAGTTGTTAGCGATGGCTACACCTTC
-	-	TRBV2	TRBJ2-3	CASSEEVATDTQYF	TGTGCCAGCAGTGAAGAGGTAGCAACAGATACGCAGTATTTT
many	TRBD2	TRBV7-2	TRBJ2-1	CASSLGLAGSNEQFF	TGTGCCAGCAGCTTGGGACTAGCGGGGTCGAATGAGCAGTTCTTC
few	-	TRBV7-9	TRBJ2-7	CASSLAGVPSYEQYF	TGTGCCAGCAGCTTGGCAGGGGTCCCCTCCTACGAGCAGTACTTC
many	TRBD1	TRBV7-9	TRBJ1-1	CASSPTGATEAFF	TGTGCCAGCAGCCCAACAGGGGCCACTGAAGCTTTCTTT
-	-	TRBV7-3	TRBJ1-2	CASSSVGRENGYTF	TGTGCCAGCAGCTCAGTCGGCAGGGAAAATGGCTACACCTTC
many	TRBD1	TRBV7-8	TRBJ2-1	CASSLTRTGPSYNEQFF	TGTGCCAGCAGCCTAACGCGGACAGGTCCTTCCTACAATGAGCAGTTCTTC
few	-	TRBV15	TRBJ1-2	CATSRERLQRGAGYGYTF	TGTGCCACCAGCAGAGAGCGACTTCAGAGGGGGGCTGGTTATGGCTACACCTTC